One sample yielded the 2 T cell receptor beta chains listed below, sequenced in a study of T cell repertoires in cytomegalovirus infection. The antigens of these receptors remain unknown. TCRdb ran MiXCR on the reads and lists one entry per CDR3 protein. Of 450,000 to 600,000 distinct CDR3 sequences in the sample, 30% to 40% were seen once. The specimen comprised cultured PBMCs, sampled from culture after CMV antigen stimulation. The source of these receptors is a human donor in good health (CMV status not recorded). Some clones in this sample may be carry-over from other donors' samples.

The rearrangement links TRBV28 to TRBJ1-5; D gene unclear. The CDR3 sequence is 15 residues long. Trimming stripped 5 bases from V and 7 bases from J, with 18 bases between. The V gene's germline CDR1 is MDHEN and CDR2 SYDVKM. The CDR3 loop is CASSREGGHGQPQHF. CDR3 nucleotides: TGTGCCAGCAGTCGCGAGGGAGGGCATGGGCAGCCCCAGCATTTT.

This clonotype has just a few counts. The chain uses TRBV3-1 and TRBJ2-1, with D unclear. CDR1 LGHDT and CDR2 YNNKEL come from the germline V gene (reference sequence). This CDR3 is built from 16 residues. Between the trimmed V and J ends, which lost 0 bases and 9 bases, there was a span of 18 bases. The CDR3 nucleotides are TGTGCCAGCAGCCAAGATACCGCTAGAATTGTGGGTGAGCAGTTCTTC. Its translation: CASSQDTARIVGEQFF.